This TCR beta chain was sequenced during a study of blood T cell repertoires in COVID-19. As for the study in general: Acute and convalescent COVID-19 specimens originated in the United States, Italy and Spain.

Original processing notes: Amplification of reference gene primers was used by the study to estimate nucleated cell counts. The data were produced by immunoSEQ multiplex PCR, yet TCRdb's version contains in-frame clones alone and is incomplete. V, J and clone size are those of that table, while D and trimming were read from the DNA. The data contain about 370,000 clones, more than 80% of them seen just once; the ten biggest clones take up about 3%. A Seattle source enrolled patients during active infection and followed them longitudinally. Trimming removed 4 bases at V and 5 bases at J, with 11 bases between. The CDR3 length is 13 residues. In germline, CDR1 is KGHSH, CDR2 LQKENI.

This chain uses TRBV18 with TRBJ2-5; unclear D gene. Material for sequencing was peripheral blood. The clonotype was recovered from a woman in her thirties with COVID-19, enrolled during active disease. CDR3 protein: CASSHSNEETQYF. The CDR3 region has the DNA TGTGCCAGCTCACATTCAAACGAGGAGACCCAGTACTTC.